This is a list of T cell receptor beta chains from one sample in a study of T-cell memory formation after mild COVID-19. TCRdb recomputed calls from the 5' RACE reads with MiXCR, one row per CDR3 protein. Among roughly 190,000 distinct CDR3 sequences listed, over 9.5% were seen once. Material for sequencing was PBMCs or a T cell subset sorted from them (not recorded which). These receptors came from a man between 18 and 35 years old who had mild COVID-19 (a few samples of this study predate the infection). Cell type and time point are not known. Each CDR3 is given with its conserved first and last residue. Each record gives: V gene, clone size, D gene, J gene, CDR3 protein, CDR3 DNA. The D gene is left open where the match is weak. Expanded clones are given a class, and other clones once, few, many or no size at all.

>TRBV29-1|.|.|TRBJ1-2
CSVGTAPSGGYTF
TGCAGCGTAGGGACGGCACCTTCGGGTGGCTACACCTTC
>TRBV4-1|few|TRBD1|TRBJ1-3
CASSQGQGGFGNTIYF
TGCGCCAGCAGCCAAGGTCAAGGGGGCTTCGGAAACACCATATATTTT
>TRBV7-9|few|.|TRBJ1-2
CASSPVHPNYGYTF
TGTGCCAGCAGCCCTGTGCACCCCAACTATGGCTACACCTTC
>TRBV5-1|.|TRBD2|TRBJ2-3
CASRIGTSGVTDTQYF
TGCGCCAGCAGAATCGGGACTAGCGGGGTCACAGATACGCAGTATTTT
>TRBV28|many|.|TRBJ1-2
CAILSAGPGGYTF
TGTGCCATTTTATCCGCAGGCCCGGGGGGCTACACCTTC
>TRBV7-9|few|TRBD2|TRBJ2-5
CASSWGTSGIPETQYF
TGTGCCAGCAGCTGGGGGACTAGCGGGATTCCGGAGACCCAGTACTTC
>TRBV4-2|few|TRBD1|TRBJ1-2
CASSRDRVGYGYTF
TGTGCCAGCAGCCGCGACAGGGTAGGGTATGGCTACACCTTC
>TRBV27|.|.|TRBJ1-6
CASSLVGYYSPLHF
TGTGCCAGCAGTTTAGTGGGTTATTATTCACCCCTCCACTTT
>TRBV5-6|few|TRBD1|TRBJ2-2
CASSLGLNRGNIGTGELFF
TGTGCCAGCAGCTTAGGTTTGAACAGGGGGAATATCGGAACCGGGGAGCTGTTTTTT
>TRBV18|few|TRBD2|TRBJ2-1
CASSRTSGGAIYNEQFF
TGTGCCAGCTCTCGGACTAGCGGGGGGGCCATCTACAATGAGCAGTTCTTC
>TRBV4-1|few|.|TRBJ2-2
CASSQSGARGELFF
TGCGCCAGCAGCCAATCGGGGGCGAGGGGGGAGCTGTTTTTT
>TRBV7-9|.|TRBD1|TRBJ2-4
CASSFGQGGIQYF
TGTGCCAGCAGCTTTGGACAGGGTGGCATTCAGTACTTC
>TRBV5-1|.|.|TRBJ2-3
CASTTRQYTDTQYF
TGCGCCAGCACCACCCGGCAGTACACAGATACGCAGTATTTT
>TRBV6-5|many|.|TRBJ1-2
CASSQGARGYTF
TGTGCCAGCAGTCAAGGGGCCCGTGGCTACACCTTC
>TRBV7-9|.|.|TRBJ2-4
CASSFDLGLAAKNIQYF
TGTGCCAGCAGCTTTGATTTGGGTTTGGCAGCCAAAAACATTCAGTACTTC
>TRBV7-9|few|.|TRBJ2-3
CAIRKGEASTDTQYF
TGTGCCATCCGTAAGGGTGAGGCTAGCACAGATACGCAGTATTTT
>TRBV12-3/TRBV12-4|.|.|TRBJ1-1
CASSLGLHGGTEAFF
TGTGCCAGCAGTTTGGGCCTACACGGGGGCACTGAAGCTTTCTTT
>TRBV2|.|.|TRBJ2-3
CASSLQPPESTDTQYF
TGTGCCAGCAGCCTGCAACCCCCAGAGAGCACAGATACGCAGTATTTT
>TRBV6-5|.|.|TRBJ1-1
CASSYADREAEAFF
TGTGCCAGCAGTTACGCTGACAGAGAGGCTGAAGCTTTCTTT
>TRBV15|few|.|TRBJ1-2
CATSAALGQAYGYTF
TGTGCCACCAGCGCGGCCTTAGGCCAAGCCTATGGCTACACCTTC
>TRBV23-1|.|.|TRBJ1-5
CASGGEGNQPQHF
TGCGCCAGCGGGGGGGAAGGCAATCAGCCCCAGCATTTT
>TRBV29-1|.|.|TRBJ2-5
CSVDGYRETQYF
TGCAGCGTTGACGGCTATCGTGAGACCCAGTACTTC
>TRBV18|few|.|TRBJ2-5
CASSPNQGETQYF
TGTGCCAGCTCACCAAACCAAGGGGAGACCCAGTACTTC
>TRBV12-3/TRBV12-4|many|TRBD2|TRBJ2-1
CASTFSGDGPNEQFF
TGTGCCAGCACCTTTAGCGGGGACGGACCCAATGAGCAGTTCTTC
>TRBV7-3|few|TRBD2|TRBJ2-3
CASSPSPSGGWYF
TGTGCCAGCAGCCCAAGTCCTAGCGGGGGCTGGTATTTT
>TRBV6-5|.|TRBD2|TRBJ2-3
CASSYSTSGGISTDTQYF
TGTGCCAGCAGTTACAGTACTAGCGGGGGGATTAGCACAGATACGCAGTATTTT
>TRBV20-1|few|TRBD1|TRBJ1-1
CSAREGTATEAFF
TGCAGTGCTAGAGAGGGGACAGCTACTGAAGCTTTCTTT
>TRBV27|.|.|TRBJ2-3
CASSWIFREDTQYF
TGTGCCAGCAGTTGGATATTCAGAGAAGATACGCAGTATTTT
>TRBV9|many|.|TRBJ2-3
CASSVAGLPGTDTQYF
TGTGCCAGCAGCGTAGCGGGACTCCCCGGCACAGATACGCAGTATTTT
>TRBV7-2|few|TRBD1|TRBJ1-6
CASSWTGSESRTPLHF
TGTGCCAGCAGCTGGACAGGGTCGGAAAGTAGAACACCCCTCCACTTT
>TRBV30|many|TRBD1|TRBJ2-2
CAWSVLRGRGTGELFF
TGTGCCTGGAGTGTACTGAGGGGGCGCGGCACCGGGGAGCTGTTTTTT
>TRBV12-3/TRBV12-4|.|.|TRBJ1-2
CASSSIFLSSRGYTF
TGTGCCAGCAGTTCGATTTTTCTCTCCTCGCGTGGCTACACCTTC
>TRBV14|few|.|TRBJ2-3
CASSQVGPGPDTQYF
TGTGCCAGCAGCCAAGTAGGGCCTGGACCAGATACGCAGTATTTT
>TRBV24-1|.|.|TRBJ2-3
CATSEGSSTDTQYF
TGTGCCACCAGTGAGGGATCTAGCACAGATACGCAGTATTTT
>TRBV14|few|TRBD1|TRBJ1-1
CASSDYRGANTEAFF
TGTGCCAGCAGCGACTACAGGGGCGCGAACACTGAAGCTTTCTTT
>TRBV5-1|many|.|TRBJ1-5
CASSLAPPNQPQHF
TGCGCCAGCAGCTTGGCCCCACCTAATCAGCCCCAGCATTTT
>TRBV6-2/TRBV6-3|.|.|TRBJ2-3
CASSYNYGDTQYF
TGTGCCAGCAGTTACAACTATGGAGATACGCAGTATTTT
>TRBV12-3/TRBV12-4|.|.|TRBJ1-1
CASRQARAAFF
TGTGCCAGCAGACAGGCTCGGGCCGCTTTCTTT
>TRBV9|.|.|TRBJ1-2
CASSVTQGNYGYTF
TGTGCCAGCAGCGTAACTCAGGGAAACTATGGCTACACCTTC
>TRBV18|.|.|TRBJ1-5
CASSPVAGSDQPQHF
TGTGCCAGCTCACCAGTTGCAGGCTCGGATCAGCCCCAGCATTTT